This T cell receptor beta chain stems from a study of beta chain features in type 1 diabetes. Study results and caveats: It was among patients, rather than healthy donors, that naive, central memory and Treg TCRB repertoires appeared more similar.

About this clone itself: Its antigen remains unidentified.

Expressed TCRB transcripts were sequenced after all isolated RNA was converted to cDNA. The protocol was immunoSEQ multiplex PCR, while the TCRdb copy is restricted to in-frame clones and leaves out a portion. The data hold 970,000 or so clones, with around a sixth observed a single time. The germline gives CDR1 LGHNA, CDR2 YSLEER. The trim removed 4 bases at V and 4 bases at J, leaving 4 bases unmatched. CDR3 length equals 14 residues. The sequenced sample consisted of naive CD4+ T cells from blood. This TCR was recovered from a woman younger than 30 in good health. The rearrangement links TRBV4-3 to TRBJ2-1; 7 bases agree with TRBD2. CDR3 DNA: TGCGCCAGCAGCCGCGGACTAGAGTACAATGAGCAGTTCTTC. It encodes CASSRGLEYNEQFF.